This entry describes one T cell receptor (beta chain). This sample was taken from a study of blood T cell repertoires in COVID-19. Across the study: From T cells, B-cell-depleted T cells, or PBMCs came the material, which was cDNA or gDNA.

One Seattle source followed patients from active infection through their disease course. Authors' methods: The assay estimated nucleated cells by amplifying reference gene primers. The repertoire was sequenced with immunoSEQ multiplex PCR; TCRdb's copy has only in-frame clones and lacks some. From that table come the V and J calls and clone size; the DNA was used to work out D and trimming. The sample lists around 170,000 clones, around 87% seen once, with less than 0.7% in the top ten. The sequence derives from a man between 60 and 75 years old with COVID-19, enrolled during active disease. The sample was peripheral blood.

This CDR3 reads CASSWDRGNTEAFF. The CDR3 DNA is TGTGCCAGCAGTTGGGACAGGGGGAACACTGAAGCTTTCTTT. This sequence joins TRBV11-1 and TRBJ1-1; 10 nucleotides align to TRBD1. The ends lost 6 bases at V and 1 base at J; junction bases unmatched: 2. Germline V gene sequence: CDR1 SGHAT, CDR2 FQDESV (reference sequence). The CDR3 spans 14 residues.